This T cell receptor (beta chain) was found in a study of blood T cell repertoires in COVID-19. On the study more broadly: Collection of acute and convalescent COVID-19 samples took place in the United States, Italy and Spain. PBMCs, B-cell-depleted T cells, or T cells provided the cDNA or gDNA that made up the material.

The CDR3 is 14 amino acids. V was cut by 10 bases and J by 0 bases, with 16 bases left in between. Germline loops: CDR1 ENHRY, CDR2 SYGVKD. In the original processing: Reference gene primer amplification in the assay estimated nucleated cell counts. Assay used: immunoSEQ multiplex PCR; TCRdb lists only in-frame clones, some missing. V and J calls and clone size come straight from that table; D and trimming were deduced from the DNA. The data hold a few hundred thousand clones, with 88% observed a single time. The specimen sequenced was peripheral blood. This TCR was sampled from a woman in her twenties or thirties with acute or convalescent COVID-19. The chain recombines TRBV10-3 with TRBJ2-7; possibly TRBD2 for D (5 bases). The chain's CDR3 is CATLSGLSSYEQYF. Written as DNA, the CDR3 is TGTGCCACCCTGAGCGGTCTAAGCTCCTACGAGCAGTACTTC.